This T cell receptor (beta chain) originates from a study of T cells in Graves' hyperthyroidism and ophthalmopathy. This clonotype was counted ten times or more. Trimming removed 2 bases at V and 10 bases at J, with 15 bases between. Germline loops: CDR1 MDHEN, CDR2 SYDVKM. This CDR3 comprises 15 residues. From RNA transcripts, TCR beta CDR3 regions were amplified. First-round RT-PCR with HTBI primers amplified the TCR CDR3 region. TCRdb independently ran MiXCR on the multiplex PCR reads; one entry per CDR3 protein. In the table there are around 690,000 distinct CDR3 sequences, roughly 17% of which are singletons.

This sequence originates from a man aged 50 to 60 with Graves' hyperthyroidism. The specimen sequenced was blood. The rearrangement joins TRBV28 to TRBJ1-6; D unresolved. CDR3 sequence (DNA): TGTGCCAGCAGTTTACCGGGCCGAGCGGAATCACCCCTCCACTTT. The encoded protein is CASSLPGRAESPLHF.